This T cell receptor (beta chain) was sequenced during a study of blood T cell repertoires in COVID-19. The CDR3 runs to 14 residues. V shed 3 bases and J 6 bases; nucleotides not matched to a gene: 10. The germline V gene encodes CDR1 DFQATT and CDR2 SNEGSKA (reference sequence). Assay used: immunoSEQ multiplex PCR; TCRdb lists only in-frame clones, some missing. The sample lists over 90,000 clones, about 85% occurring once. This chain joins TRBV20-1 and TRBJ2-7; 8 bases line up with TRBD1. Sample: peripheral blood. This receptor was identified in a man aged 50 to 60 in a cohort sampled during active COVID-19. CDR3 loop: CSASFGTGGTEQYF. CDR3 coding DNA: TGCAGTGCTAGTTTCGGGACAGGAGGGACCGAGCAGTACTTC.